The rows below give T cell receptor beta chains drawn from one sample of a study of blood T cell repertoires in COVID-19. Assay used: immunoSEQ multiplex PCR; TCRdb lists only in-frame clones, some missing. The data contain over 200,000 clones, around nine tenths of them singletons. Specimen: peripheral blood. These TCRs come from a woman aged 55-75 years with acute or convalescent COVID-19. CDR3s include the opening cysteine and the closing phenylalanine or tryptophan. Each record gives: V gene, J gene, clone size, D gene, CDR3 protein, CDR3 DNA. The D gene is left open where the match is weak. Clone sizes are given selectively: once, few, many, or a class where the clone is expanded.

>TRBV9|TRBJ1-3|NA|NA
CASSRLDSSGNTIYF
TGTGCCAGCAGTCGTCTGGACAGTTCTGGAAACACCATATATTTT
>TRBV5-1|TRBJ2-3|NA|NA
CASSLAVLDTQYF
TGCGCCAGCAGCTTGGCAGTGTTAGATACGCAGTATTTT
>TRBV19|TRBJ2-1|NA|TRBD2
CATSTGLAGGNEQFF
TGTGCCACTTCCACAGGACTAGCGGGAGGGAATGAGCAGTTCTTC
>TRBV6-5|TRBJ2-1|NA|TRBD2
CASKSPGLAPEQFF
TGTGCCAGCAAATCACCGGGACTAGCGCCTGAGCAGTTCTTC
>TRBV19|TRBJ2-7|NA|TRBD2
CASSSVSGGSYEQYF
TGTGCCAGTAGTAGTGTTAGCGGGGGCTCCTACGAGCAGTACTTC
>TRBV10-2|TRBJ2-3|NA|NA
CASSAGGPWDTQYF
TGCGCCAGCAGCGCCGGGGGGCCCTGGGATACGCAGTATTTT
>TRBV5-8|TRBJ2-7|NA|TRBD2
CASSYGWGGSSYEQYF
TGTGCCAGCAGCTACGGATGGGGGGGAAGCTCCTACGAGCAGTACTTC
>TRBV2|TRBJ2-2|NA|TRBD1
CASSAVTGTPGELFF
TGTGCCAGCAGTGCTGTGACAGGGACCCCCGGGGAGCTGTTTTTT
>TRBV7-9|TRBJ1-4|NA|NA
CASSLAGAGSEKLFF
TGTGCCAGCAGCTTAGCAGGGGCCGGGAGTGAAAAACTGTTTTTT
>TRBV28|TRBJ1-6|NA|NA
CASSLSGLNSPLHF
TGTGCCAGCAGTTTGTCAGGGCTTAATTCACCCCTCCACTTT
>TRBV2|TRBJ1-5|NA|NA
CASSETVLNQPQHF
TGTGCCAGCAGTGAAACAGTCCTCAATCAGCCCCAGCATTTT
>TRBV27|TRBJ1-1|NA|NA
CASSLIQPGVNTEAFF
TGTGCCAGCAGTTTAATCCAGCCAGGGGTGAACACTGAAGCTTTCTTT
>TRBV3-1/TRBV3-2|TRBJ1-5|NA|TRBD1
CASSRGGTGNQPQHF
TGTGCCAGCAGTCGAGGGGGGACAGGCAATCAGCCCCAGCATTTT
>TRBV4-1|TRBJ1-2|NA|TRBD1
CASSQAGTGPYGYTF
TGCGCCAGCAGCCAAGCGGGGACAGGACCCTATGGCTACACCTTC
>TRBV5-1|TRBJ1-2|once|TRBD1
CASSFGGQDNYGYTF
TGCGCCAGCAGCTTTGGTGGACAGGACAACTATGGCTACACCTTC
>TRBV5-4|TRBJ2-5|NA|TRBD1
CASSRDRGWETQYF
TGTGCCAGCAGCCGGGACAGGGGATGGGAGACCCAGTACTTC
>TRBV4-2|TRBJ2-5|NA|TRBD1
CASSIKPGQGGETQYF
TGTGCCAGCAGTATCAAACCGGGACAGGGGGGAGAGACCCAGTACTTC
>TRBV10-1|TRBJ2-1|NA|NA
CASSERADSYNEQFF
TGCGCCAGCAGTGAAAGAGCGGATTCCTACAATGAGCAGTTCTTC
>TRBV27|TRBJ2-7|NA|TRBD1
CASRPTGVGEQYF
TGTGCCAGCAGACCAACAGGGGTAGGCGAGCAGTACTTC
>TRBV30|TRBJ1-3|few|NA
CAWSKSVAGNTIYF
TGTGCCTGGAGTAAGAGTGTTGCTGGAAACACCATATATTTT
>TRBV9|TRBJ2-1|NA|TRBD2
CASSGGGISNEQFF
TGTGCCAGCAGCGGGGGAGGGATTAGCAATGAGCAGTTCTTC
>TRBV4-2|TRBJ1-1|NA|NA
CASSQGPSGTDTEAFF
TGTGCCAGCAGCCAAGGACCGTCCGGGACTGACACTGAAGCTTTCTTT
>TRBV5-4|TRBJ2-3|NA|NA
CASSLAGTDTQYF
TGTGCCAGCAGCTTGGCCGGGACAGATACGCAGTATTTT
>TRBV11-2|TRBJ2-7|NA|TRBD2
CASSLDSGGTYEQYF
TGTGCCAGCAGCTTAGATTCGGGGGGGACCTACGAGCAGTACTTC
>TRBV12-3/TRBV12-4|TRBJ2-1|NA|NA
CASTPRRDEQFF
TGTGCCAGCACCCCCCGCAGGGATGAGCAGTTCTTC
>TRBV6-5|TRBJ1-1|NA|TRBD1
CAADRGLDGTEAFF
TGTGCCGCCGACAGGGGGCTCGACGGCACTGAAGCTTTCTTT
>TRBV6-5|TRBJ1-5|NA|NA
CATRENSNQPQHF
TGTGCCACCCGGGAGAATAGCAATCAGCCCCAGCATTTT
>TRBV4-1|TRBJ1-2|NA|NA
CASSPSWGENYGYTF
TGCGCCAGCAGCCCCAGTTGGGGGGAAAACTATGGCTACACCTTC
>TRBV7-8|TRBJ2-3|NA|TRBD2
CASSLLPLTSGSTIDTQYF
TGTGCCAGCAGCTTACTCCCTCTTACTAGCGGGAGTACAATAGATACGCAGTATTTT
>TRBV11-3|TRBJ2-1|NA|NA
CASSLSGGTVVHEQFF
TGTGCCAGCAGCCTCTCCGGGGGTACCGTCGTGCATGAGCAGTTCTTC
>TRBV7-9|TRBJ2-3|NA|NA
CASSDDFGTDTQYF
TGTGCCAGCAGCGACGACTTTGGCACAGATACGCAGTATTTT
>TRBV5-1|TRBJ2-1|NA|TRBD2
CASSQSGTSYNEQFF
TGCGCCAGCAGCCAAAGCGGGACCTCCTACAATGAGCAGTTCTTC
>TRBV25-1|TRBJ1-2|once|NA
CASKGGGRSYYGYTF
TGTGCCAGCAAGGGAGGGGGTAGGAGTTACTATGGCTACACCTTC
>TRBV19|TRBJ2-1|once|NA
CASSIGTNYYNEQFF
TGTGCCAGTAGTATCGGGACAAATTACTACAATGAGCAGTTCTTC
>TRBV6-2/TRBV6-3|TRBJ2-1|NA|TRBD2
CASSQPGLAPVAEQFF
TGTGCCAGCAGTCAGCCAGGACTAGCCCCAGTCGCGGAGCAGTTCTTC
>TRBV6-5|TRBJ1-4|once|NA
CASSYYRAVNEKLFF
TGTGCCAGCAGTTACTACAGGGCGGTTAATGAAAAACTGTTTTTT
>TRBV7-2|TRBJ1-5|NA|NA
CASSLGGANQPQHF
TGTGCCAGCAGCTTAGGCGGGGCAAATCAGCCCCAGCATTTT
>TRBV11-3|TRBJ2-1|NA|NA
CASSLEGLAPLLSSYNEQFF
TGTGCCAGCAGCTTAGAAGGGCTAGCGCCATTACTCAGCTCCTACAATGAGCAGTTCTTC
>TRBV6-6|TRBJ1-5|NA|TRBD1
CASSRQGLGNQPQHF
TGTGCCAGCAGTAGACAGGGGCTGGGCAATCAGCCCCAGCATTTT
>TRBV5-1|TRBJ2-3|NA|TRBD2
CASSASGGRTDTQYF
TGCGCCAGCAGCGCGAGCGGGGGGCGCACAGATACGCAGTATTTT
>TRBV6-2/TRBV6-3|TRBJ2-7|NA|NA
CASSYPLEGGEQYF
TGTGCCAGCAGTTACCCCCTAGAGGGAGGCGAGCAGTACTTC
>TRBV2|TRBJ1-2|NA|TRBD1
CASSDPGTGGGYGYTF
TGTGCCAGCAGTGATCCCGGGACAGGGGGCGGCTATGGCTACACCTTC
>TRBV5-1|TRBJ2-7|NA|TRBD2
CASSPEAGANYEQYF
TGCGCCAGCAGTCCCGAAGCGGGGGCGAACTACGAGCAGTACTTC
>TRBV2|TRBJ1-2|NA|TRBD1
CASRTGGAGNYGYTF
TGTGCCAGTAGGACAGGGGGCGCGGGTAACTATGGCTACACCTTC
>TRBV27|TRBJ2-5|NA|TRBD2
CASSLSGTSGGAAQETQYF
TGTGCCAGCAGTTTATCCGGGACTAGCGGGGGGGCGGCCCAAGAGACCCAGTACTTC
>TRBV21-1|TRBJ1-6|NA|NA
CASSKDPTGGNNSPLHF
TGTGCCAGCAGCAAAGATCCGACAGGGGGAAATAATTCACCCCTCCACTTT
>TRBV4-1|TRBJ2-1|NA|TRBD2
CASSQLVLAGGPNEQFF
TGCGCCAGCAGCCAATTGGTCTTAGCGGGAGGGCCCAATGAGCAGTTCTTC
>TRBV5-8|TRBJ1-3|NA|TRBD1
CASSSRTGPGNTIYF
TGTGCCAGCAGCTCCCGGACAGGCCCGGGAAACACCATATATTTT
>TRBV7-3|TRBJ2-3|NA|TRBD2
CASSPKRGGTDTQYF
TGTGCCAGCAGCCCTAAGCGGGGAGGCACAGATACGCAGTATTTT
>TRBV6-5|TRBJ2-3|NA|NA
CASSTDRYTQYF
TGTGCCAGCTCCACGGACAGATATACGCAGTATTTT
>TRBV18|TRBJ2-1|NA|NA
CASSPGTAMVNEQFF
TGTGCCAGCTCACCAGGAACAGCAATGGTCAATGAGCAGTTCTTC
>TRBV3-1/TRBV3-2|TRBJ2-1|NA|NA
CASSQGGGLKGEQFF
TGTGCCAGCAGCCAAGGGGGGGGGCTGAAGGGTGAGCAGTTCTTC
>TRBV7-8|TRBJ1-1|NA|NA
CASSLSFTEAFF
TGTGCCAGCAGCCTCTCGTTCACTGAAGCTTTCTTT